The following is a TCR beta chain sequence with its context. Its matching antigen is unknown. The data were taken from a study of vaccination and CD4 T cells after COVID-19. The sample's treatment: approximately nine-day PBMC culture with coronavirus spike peptide pools or control peptides (ViraFEST assay). The CDR3 contains 13 residues. The V gene's germline CDR1 is SQVTM and CDR2 ANQGSEA. J gave up 7 bases and V 6 bases, and 7 bases lay outside the gene matches. Cultured CD4+ T cell DNA was sequenced using the Oncomine TCR Beta short-read assay. TCRdb analysed the PCR reads with MiXCR anew, one entry per CDR3 protein. The data show some 11,000 distinct CDR3 sequences, 60% to 85% seen once.

The receptor was isolated from a human donor who had recovered from COVID-19. The source material was CD4+ T cells from blood, cultured in vitro. The rearrangement uses TRBV29-1 and TRBJ2-1, with 9 bases matching TRBD2. CDR3 sequence: CSVFAGGGNEQFF. In DNA, the CDR3 is TGCAGCGTCTTTGCGGGAGGGGGTAATGAGCAGTTCTTC.